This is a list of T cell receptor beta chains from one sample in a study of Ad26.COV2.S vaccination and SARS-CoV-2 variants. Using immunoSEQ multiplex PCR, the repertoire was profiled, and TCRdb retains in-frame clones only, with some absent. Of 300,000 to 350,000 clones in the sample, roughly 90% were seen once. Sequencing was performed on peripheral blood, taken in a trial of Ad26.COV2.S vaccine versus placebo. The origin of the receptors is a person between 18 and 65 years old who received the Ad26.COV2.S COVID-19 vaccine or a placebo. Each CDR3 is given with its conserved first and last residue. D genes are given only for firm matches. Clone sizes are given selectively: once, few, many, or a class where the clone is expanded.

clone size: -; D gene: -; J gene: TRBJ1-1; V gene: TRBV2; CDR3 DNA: TGTGCCAGCATTCCTCGAGAGGGGCCAGGTTACACTGAAGCTTTCTTT; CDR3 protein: CASIPREGPGYTEAFF
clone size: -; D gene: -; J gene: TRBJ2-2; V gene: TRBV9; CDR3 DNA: TGTGCCAGCAGCCCGAGCCGGCTAGCTCTGGGCGTCGGGGAGCTGTTTTTT; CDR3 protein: CASSPSRLALGVGELFF
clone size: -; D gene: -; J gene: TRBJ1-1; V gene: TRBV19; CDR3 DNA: TGTGCCAGTAGTATCCAGGGACACCCGAACACTGAAGCTTTCTTT; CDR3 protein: CASSIQGHPNTEAFF
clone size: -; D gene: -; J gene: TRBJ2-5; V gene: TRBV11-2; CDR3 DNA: TGTGCCAGCAGCCCTGAAGGGACCCAGTACTTC; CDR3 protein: CASSPEGTQYF
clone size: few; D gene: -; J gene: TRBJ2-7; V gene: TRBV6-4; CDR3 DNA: TGTGCCAGCAGTACGGAGCCCTCCTACGAGCAGTACTTC; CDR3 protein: CASSTEPSYEQYF
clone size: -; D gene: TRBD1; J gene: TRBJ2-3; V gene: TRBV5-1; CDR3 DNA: TGCGCCAGCAGCTTAGGGGACAGGGGCCTCACAGATACGCAGTATTTT; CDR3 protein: CASSLGDRGLTDTQYF
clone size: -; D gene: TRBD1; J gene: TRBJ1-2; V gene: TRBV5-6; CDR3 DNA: TGTGCCAGCAGCTTGCTCAGGGGGCAAGGTGGCTACACCTTC; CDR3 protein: CASSLLRGQGGYTF
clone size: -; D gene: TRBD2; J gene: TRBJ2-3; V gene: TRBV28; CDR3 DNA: TGTGCCAGCAGTTTAGGCCGCGGGAGGGCCTTAGATACGCAGTATTTT; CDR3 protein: CASSLGRGRALDTQYF
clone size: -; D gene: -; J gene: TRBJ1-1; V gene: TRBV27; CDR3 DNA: TGTGCCAGCAGTTTACAGGGCGGTACCGTTGAAGCTTTCTTT; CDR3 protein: CASSLQGGTVEAFF
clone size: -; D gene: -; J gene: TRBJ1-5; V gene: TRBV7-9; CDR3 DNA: TGTGCCATAATGGGGGAGGGTAATCAGCCCCAGCATTTT; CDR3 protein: CAIMGEGNQPQHF